The rows below give T cell receptor beta chains drawn from one sample of a study of blood T cells in healthy people across ages. TCRdb ran MiXCR on the 5' RACE reads and lists one entry per CDR3 protein. The repertoire holds approximately 1.5 million distinct CDR3 sequences, with about 35% as singletons. The sample taken for sequencing was blood. The source is a woman aged 25 to 39 in good health. Both conserved end residues are part of each CDR3. D genes are given only for firm matches. A row's size may be missing; if present it is once, few, many or a size class.

d_call,clone_size,cdr3_length,v_call,j_call,cdr3_aa,cdr3_nt
TRBD1,few,14,TRBV28,TRBJ2-5,CASTPKWDSFKQYF,TGTGCCAGCACCCCCAAGTGGGACAGCTTTAAGCAGTACTTC
TRBD2,few,15,TRBV27,TRBJ2-7,CASSSAGTSGYEQYF,TGTGCCAGCAGTTCGGCCGGGACTAGCGGTTACGAGCAGTACTTC
.,.,16,TRBV6-6,TRBJ1-5,CASSYTEPGSNQPQHF,TGTGCCAGCAGTTACACCGAACCCGGTAGCAATCAGCCCCAGCATTTT
.,few,15,TRBV4-2,TRBJ2-7,CASSQDRDWAYEQYF,TGTGCCAGCAGCCAAGATCGAGACTGGGCCTACGAGCAGTACTTC
.,few,15,TRBV28,TRBJ1-2,CASRPGHIGWNGYTF,TGTGCCAGCAGACCGGGACATATCGGGTGGAATGGCTACACCTTC
.,.,15,TRBV4-2,TRBJ2-2,CASSQGGPNTGELFF,TGTGCCAGCAGCCAAGGGGGACCGAACACCGGGGAGCTGTTTTTT
.,.,14,TRBV27,TRBJ1-1,CASSFVGVGTEAFF,TGTGCCAGCAGTTTCGTAGGGGTGGGCACTGAAGCTTTCTTT
TRBD1,many,14,TRBV15,TRBJ1-5,CATSMTGPHQPQHF,TGTGCCACCAGCATGACAGGGCCACATCAGCCCCAGCATTTT
TRBD2,many,18,TRBV29-1,TRBJ2-1,CSADGLAGHQNSYNEQFF,TGCAGCGCGGACGGGCTAGCGGGCCACCAAAATTCCTACAATGAGCAGTTCTTC
.,.,14,TRBV10-3,TRBJ2-1,CAISQKETYNEQFF,TGTGCCATCAGCCAGAAAGAGACCTACAATGAGCAGTTCTTC
.,few,13,TRBV27,TRBJ2-5,CASSLFVEETQYF,TGTGCCAGCAGTTTATTCGTTGAGGAGACCCAGTACTTC
TRBD1,few,15,TRBV5-5,TRBJ1-2,CASSLGQGMDYGYTF,TGTGCCAGCAGCTTGGGACAGGGGATGGACTATGGCTACACCTTC
TRBD1,.,15,TRBV6-6,TRBJ2-7,CASSSLGTGLYEQYF,TGTGCCAGCAGCTCTCTAGGGACAGGCCTTTACGAGCAGTACTTC
TRBD2,few,14,TRBV7-8,TRBJ2-1,CASSVGTSGTRQFF,TGTGCCAGCAGCGTCGGGACTAGCGGTACAAGGCAGTTCTTC
.,few,16,TRBV24-1,TRBJ2-1,CATSDFSGKNYNEQFF,TGTGCCACCAGTGATTTCTCGGGGAAGAACTACAATGAGCAGTTCTTC
TRBD2,many,13,TRBV20-1,TRBJ2-1,CSLASGVRNEQFF,TGCAGTCTGGCTAGCGGGGTTAGGAATGAGCAGTTCTTC
.,few,16,TRBV6-2/TRBV6-3,TRBJ1-5,CASSYSGGVGNQPQHF,TGTGCCAGCAGTTACTCTGGGGGAGTGGGCAATCAGCCCCAGCATTTT
.,few,12,TRBV7-8,TRBJ2-5,CASSFGSETQYF,TGTGCCAGCAGCTTTGGGTCTGAGACCCAGTACTTC
.,.,16,TRBV29-1,TRBJ1-1,CSVEDTFKQVNTEAFF,TGCAGCGTTGAAGATACGTTTAAACAAGTGAACACTGAAGCTTTCTTT
TRBD1,.,17,TRBV7-8,TRBJ1-1,CASSLVAHRQGFTEAFF,TGTGCCAGCAGCTTAGTGGCCCACCGACAGGGTTTCACTGAAGCTTTCTTT